This entry features one T cell receptor (beta chain) sequence. Germline trimming cut 0 bases from V and 5 bases from J; bases unmatched to any gene: 6. The germline V gene encodes CDR1 LGHNA and CDR2 YNFKEQ. The CDR3 contains 15 residues. Libraries were prepared by immunoSEQ multiplex PCR; TCRdb keeps only in-frame clonotypes and omits some of them. Of around 20,000 clones in the sample, approximately 90% were seen once. The data were taken from a study of blood T cell repertoires in COVID-19. The wider study: T cells, B-cell-depleted T cells, or PBMCs provided the cDNA or gDNA that served as material.

Sample: peripheral blood. The gene calls are TRBV4-2 and TRBJ1-2; 7 nucleotides line up with TRBD1. The sequence was obtained from a human donor in a cohort sampled during active COVID-19. CDR3: CASSQEVRTGYGYTF. CDR3 DNA: TGTGCCAGCAGCCAAGAAGTAAGGACAGGATATGGCTACACCTTC.